These T cell receptor beta chains were read from a single sample in a study of OX40 agonist ivuxolimab in advanced cancers. The data were produced by immunoSEQ multiplex PCR, yet TCRdb's version contains in-frame clones alone and is incomplete. The sample lists 35,000 to 45,000 clones, around 89% seen once, with roughly 4.5% in the top ten. The specimen comprised CD4+ or CD8+ T cells sorted from blood, sampled in a trial of the OX40 agonist ivuxolimab. These receptor sequences come from an adult with an advanced solid tumor such as melanoma, head and neck, liver or kidney cancer. Each CDR3 is given with its conserved first and last residue. The D gene is left open where the match is weak. Only some rows state a clone size, as once, few, many or a class for expanded clones.

d_gene	v_gene	j_gene	abundance	CDR3aa	CDR3nt
-	TRBV7-2	TRBJ2-1	-	CASSLGLANNEQFF	TGTGCCAGCAGCTTAGGACTGGCGAACAATGAGCAGTTCTTC
-	TRBV6-1	TRBJ2-1	-	CASVPGSPYNEQFF	TGTGCCAGCGTCCCAGGGTCGCCCTACAATGAGCAGTTCTTC
TRBD2	TRBV28	TRBJ2-7	-	CASSSGASGIREQYF	TGTGCCAGCAGTTCGGGGGCTAGCGGGATTCGCGAGCAGTACTTC
-	TRBV28	TRBJ1-5	-	CASRIVSPQIQPQHF	TGTGCCAGCAGAATTGTGAGCCCCCAGATTCAGCCCCAGCATTTT
-	TRBV9	TRBJ2-1	-	CASSVERAVGQSKGYNEQFF	TGTGCCAGCAGCGTAGAACGGGCAGTCGGTCAGTCCAAGGGGTACAATGAGCAGTTCTTC
-	TRBV11-3	TRBJ2-7	-	CASSLSPLYEQYF	TGTGCCAGCAGCTTATCCCCACTCTACGAGCAGTACTTC
-	TRBV28	TRBJ1-2	-	CASSSPAGWGYTF	TGTGCCAGCAGTTCCCCCGCAGGGTGGGGCTACACCTTC
TRBD1	TRBV19	TRBJ2-1	-	CASSIRTGGNEQFF	TGTGCCAGTAGTATTAGGACAGGGGGAAATGAGCAGTTCTTC
-	TRBV4-3	TRBJ2-7	-	CASSQETWGNEQYF	TGCGCCAGCAGCCAAGAAACCTGGGGCAACGAGCAGTACTTC
TRBD1	TRBV19	TRBJ2-1	once	CASKDPGTGENEQFF	TGTGCCAGTAAGGATCCCGGGACAGGGGAGAATGAGCAGTTCTTC
-	TRBV14	TRBJ1-6	-	CASSQSLDSPLHF	TGTGCCAGCAGCCAGTCCTTGGATTCACCCCTCCACTTT